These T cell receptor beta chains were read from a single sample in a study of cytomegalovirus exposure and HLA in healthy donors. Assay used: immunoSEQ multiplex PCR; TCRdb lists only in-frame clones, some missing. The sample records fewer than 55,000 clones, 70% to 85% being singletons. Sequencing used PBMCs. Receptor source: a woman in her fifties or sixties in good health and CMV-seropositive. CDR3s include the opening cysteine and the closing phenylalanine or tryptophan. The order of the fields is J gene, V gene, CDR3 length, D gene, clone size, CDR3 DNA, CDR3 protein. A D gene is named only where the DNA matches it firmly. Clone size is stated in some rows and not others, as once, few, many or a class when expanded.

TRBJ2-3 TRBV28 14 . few TGTGCCAGCAGTGACAGGATGTCCACAGATACGCAGTATTTT CASSDRMSTDTQYF
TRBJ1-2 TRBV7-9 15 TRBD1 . TGCGCCAGCAGCCCGGTGGACAGGGGGAACTATGGCTACACCTTC CASSPVDRGNYGYTF
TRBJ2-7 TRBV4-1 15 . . TGCGCCAGCAGCCAAGCTGAAGGACAGAGCTACGAGCAGTACTTC CASSQAEGQSYEQYF
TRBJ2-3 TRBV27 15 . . TGTGCCAGCAGTTGGGGGCGGAGTAGCTATGATACGCAGTATTTT CASSWGRSSYDTQYF
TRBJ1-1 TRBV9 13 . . TGTGCCAGCAGCCTTAGGGGTAGCACTGAAGCTTTCTTT CASSLRGSTEAFF
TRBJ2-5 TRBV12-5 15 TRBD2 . TGTGCTAGTGCCGACCGGGTAGCGGGTAAAGAGACCCAGTACTTC CASADRVAGKETQYF
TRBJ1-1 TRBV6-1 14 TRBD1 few TGTGCCAGCAGTTGGACAGGGGATTACACTGAAGCTTTCTTT CASSWTGDYTEAFF
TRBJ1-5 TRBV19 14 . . TGTGCCAGTCGTAGGAGAGGTAACAATCAGCCCCAGCATTTT CASRRRGNNQPQHF
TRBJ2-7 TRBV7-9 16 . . TGTGCCAGCAGCTTAGGGTCAGGGGCCGTCGGGGACGAGCAGTACTTC CASSLGSGAVGDEQYF
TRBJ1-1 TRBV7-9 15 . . TGTGCCAGCAGCTTAGTAGGGGGGGGCGAAACTGAAGCTTTCTTT CASSLVGGGETEAFF
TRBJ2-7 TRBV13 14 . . TGTGCCAGCAGCTTAGGCCGCGGTAGATACGAGCAGTACTTC CASSLGRGRYEQYF
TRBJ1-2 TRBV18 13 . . TGTGCCAGCTCCCCAAGTGGGCGTGGTGGCTACACCTTC CASSPSGRGGYTF
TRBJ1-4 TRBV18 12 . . TGTGCCAGCTCGCCCGACAGGGAAAAACTGTTTTTT CASSPDREKLFF
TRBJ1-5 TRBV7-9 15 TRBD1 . TGTGCCAGCAGCATCGGGACAGGGGGCGATCAGCCCCAGCATTTT CASSIGTGGDQPQHF
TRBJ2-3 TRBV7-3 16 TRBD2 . TGTGCCAGCAGCTTAACGACTAGCGGGGTCGGAGATACGCAGTATTTT CASSLTTSGVGDTQYF
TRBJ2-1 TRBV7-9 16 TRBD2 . TGTGCCAGCAGCTTATATCCTAGCGGGACCCACAATGAGCAGTTCTTC CASSLYPSGTHNEQFF
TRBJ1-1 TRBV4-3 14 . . TGCGCCAGCAGCCAAGATCGGGGTTTAACTGAAGCTTTCTTT CASSQDRGLTEAFF
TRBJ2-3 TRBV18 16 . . TGTGCCAGCTCACCACTTTTCCCCTCCGGGGCAGATACGCAGTATTTT CASSPLFPSGADTQYF
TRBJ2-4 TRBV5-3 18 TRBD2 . TGTGCCAGAAGATTGGGGACTACTCCACCGCTAGCCAAAAACATTCAGTACTTC CARRLGTTPPLAKNIQYF
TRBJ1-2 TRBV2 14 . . TGTGCCAGCAGTGAAGCGTGGGCCAACTATGGCTACACCTTC CASSEAWANYGYTF
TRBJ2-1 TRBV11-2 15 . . TGTGCCAGCAGCCGAAACCGGGACACTTACAATGAGCAGTTCTTC CASSRNRDTYNEQFF
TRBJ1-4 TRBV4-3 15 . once TGCGCCAGCAGCTCCGTAGGGGTGGGGAATGAAAAACTGTTTTTT CASSSVGVGNEKLFF
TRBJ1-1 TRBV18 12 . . TGTGCCAGCTCCCGGGTAGGTCCTGAAGCTTTCTTT CASSRVGPEAFF